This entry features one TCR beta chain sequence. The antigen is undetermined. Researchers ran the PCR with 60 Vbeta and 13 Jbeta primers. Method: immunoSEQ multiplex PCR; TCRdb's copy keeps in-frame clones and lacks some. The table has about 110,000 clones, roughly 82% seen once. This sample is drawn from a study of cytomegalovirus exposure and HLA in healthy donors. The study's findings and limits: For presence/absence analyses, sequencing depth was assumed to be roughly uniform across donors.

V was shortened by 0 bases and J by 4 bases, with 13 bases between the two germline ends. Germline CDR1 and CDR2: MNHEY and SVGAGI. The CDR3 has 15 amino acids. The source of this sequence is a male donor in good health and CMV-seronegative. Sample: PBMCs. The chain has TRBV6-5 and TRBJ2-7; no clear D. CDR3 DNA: TGTGCCAGCAGTTACTCTGAAGGCAGGTATTACGAGCAGTACTTC. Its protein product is CASSYSEGRYYEQYF.